This TCR beta chain was obtained from a study of Graves' ophthalmopathy and Graves' hyperthyroidism. Study-wide context: A follow-up of 18 months without ophthalmopathy meant that hyperthyroidism was stable. Findings and caveats of the study: The model flagged ophthalmopathy progression at roughly 71% sensitivity and 72% to 80% specificity. A model built from 13 signatures distinguished ophthalmopathy from stable hyperthyroidism with approximately 90% sensitivity and approximately 80% specificity.

RNA transcripts served as template for amplifying TCR beta CDR3 sequences. An opening RT-PCR round employed HTBI primers and preceded a second-round multiplex PCR. TCRdb re-called the multiplex PCR reads through MiXCR, storing one row per CDR3 protein. The repertoire holds 900,000 to 1,200,000 distinct CDR3 sequences, about 38% seen once, with over 8.5% in the top ten. V lost 3 bases, J lost 7 bases, and 22 bases lay in between. The CDR3 covers 16 residues. Germline-derived CDR1 and CDR2 are LGHNA and YSLEER. To note about this clonotype: What it binds is not known.

Patients were excluded if they had other autoimmune diseases or uncontrolled infections, and likewise if pregnancy or lactation applied. This chain uses TRBV4-3 with TRBJ2-7; tentatively, D is TRBD2 (5 bases). The sequence came from an adult man with Graves' hyperthyroidism. The sequencing input was peripheral blood or thyroid tissue (not recorded which). Here the CDR3 reads CASSQAVAALEEEQYF. DNA of the CDR3: TGCGCCAGCAGCCAGGCCGTCGCGGCTCTGGAGGAGGAGCAGTACTTC.